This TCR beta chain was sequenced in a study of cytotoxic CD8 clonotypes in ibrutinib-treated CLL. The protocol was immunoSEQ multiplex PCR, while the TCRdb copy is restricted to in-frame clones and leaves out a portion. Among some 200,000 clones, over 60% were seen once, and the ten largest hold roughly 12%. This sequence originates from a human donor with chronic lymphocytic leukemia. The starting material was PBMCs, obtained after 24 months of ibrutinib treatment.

In DNA, the CDR3 is TGTGCCAGCAGCGTAGGCCAAAGCACTGAGCAGTTCTTC. This codes for CASSVGQSTEQFF. The chain is built from TRBV9 and TRBJ2-1; D uncertain. Germline V gene lookup returns CDR1 SGDLS and CDR2 YYNGEE. This CDR3 spans 13 amino acids. V lost 0 bases and J 9 bases, leaving 10 bases between the germline ends.